The 30 T cell receptor beta chains presented below share a single source sample, sequenced in a study of blood T cell repertoires in COVID-19. The protocol was immunoSEQ multiplex PCR, while the TCRdb copy is restricted to in-frame clones and leaves out a portion. This sample has around 500,000 clones, with 70% to 90% found just once. Material for sequencing was PBMCs or T cells enriched from blood (not recorded which). The origin of the receptors is a woman between 40 and 50 years old who had recovered from COVID-19.

The gene calls are TRBV18 and TRBJ2-7; TRBD2 aligns across 7 bases. The length of the CDR3 is 14 residues. Germline trimming cut 4 bases from V and 2 bases from J; bases unmatched to any gene: 5. CDR1 KGHSH and CDR2 LQKENI come from the germline V gene. The CDR3 spells CASSLERETYEQYF. The CDR3 bases are TGTGCCAGCTCACTCGAGCGGGAAACCTACGAGCAGTACTTC. Looking up the rest from reference TRBV18 and TRBJ2-7 gives the full variable domain: NAGVMQNPRHLVRRRGQEARLRCSPMKGHSHVYWYRQLPEEGLKFMVYLQKENIIDESGMPKERFSAEFPKEGPSILRIQQVVRGDSAAYFCASSLERETYEQYFGPGTRLTVT.

J is TRBJ2-1 and V is TRBV7-8, with D unresolved. Per germline, CDR1 SGHVS and CDR2 FQNEAQ. This CDR3 is 13 amino acids long. The V end lost 4 bases, the J end lost 3 bases, and 7 bases lay between the germline ends. The DNA for the CDR3 is TGTGCCAGCAGCTCAAGCGTCTACAATGAGCAGTTCTTC. Translated: CASSSSVYNEQFF. The whole variable domain, filled in from reference TRBV7-8 and TRBJ2-1, reads GAGVSQSPRYKVAKRGQDVALRCDPISGHVSLFWYQQALGQGPEFLTYFQNEAQLDKSGLPSDRFFAERPEGSVSTLKIQRTQQEDSAVYLCASSSSVYNEQFFGPGTRLTVL.

This chain links TRBV11-3 with TRBJ1-2, with 7 bases identical to TRBD1. The CDR3 has 14 amino acids. Trimming at V came to 4 bases and at J to 6 bases, leaving 8 bases not matched to a gene. Germline-derived CDR1 and CDR2 are SGHNT and YENEEA. Here the CDR3 DNA reads TGTGCCAGCAGCTCCTCGTACGACAGGGATGGCTACACCTTC. It is translated as CASSSSYDRDGYTF.

CDR3 coding DNA: TGTGCCAGCAGTTACAGTAGACAGGCCAACGAGCAGTACTTC. It codes for CASSYSRQANEQYF. The chain carries TRBV6-5 and TRBJ2-7, with TRBD1 as a possible D gene (6 bases). The CDR3 runs 14 residues. In germline, CDR1 is MNHEY, CDR2 SVGAGI. V dropped 2 bases and J dropped 5 bases, with 13 bases sitting between them.

This clone was detected only a few times. The chain couples TRBV5-1 to TRBJ2-7; 8 bases agree with TRBD1. The CDR3 is 12 residues long. From germline, CDR1 is SGHRS and CDR2 YFSETQ. V dropped 3 bases and J dropped 6; count of bases not matched to a gene: 2. CDR3 amino acids: CASSSGQGEQYF. CDR3 coding DNA: TGCGCCAGCAGCTCAGGACAGGGCGAGCAGTACTTC.

The rearrangement joins TRBV25-1 to TRBJ2-7; D perhaps matches TRBD1 (5 bases). CDR3 length: 15 amino acids. V lost 3 bases and J lost 2, with 14 bases in between. CDR1 and CDR2 from the germline V gene are MGHDK and SYGVNS. Written as DNA, the CDR3 is TGTGCCAGCAGTGACCCTCAGGGCCTCGCCTACGAGCAGTACTTC. Its protein is CASSDPQGLAYEQYF.

This sequence joins TRBV11-2 and TRBJ2-2; a possible D gene is TRBD2 (6 bases). The V end lost 4 bases, the J end lost 5 bases, and 17 bases lay between the germline ends. This CDR3 has 16 residues. Germline V gene lookup returns CDR1 SGHAT and CDR2 FQNNGV. The CDR3: CASSSPRGSSTGELFF. The DNA of the CDR3 is TGTGCCAGCAGCTCTCCCCGGGGGAGTTCAACCGGGGAGCTGTTTTTT.

J is TRBJ2-7 and V is TRBV7-8, with D maybe TRBD1 (6 bases). The CDR3 loop spans 14 amino acids. Germline assignment: CDR1 SGHVS and CDR2 FQNEAQ. The V gene lost 5 bases and the J gene lost 2 bases, with 13 bases spanning the gap. CDR3 sequence (DNA): TGTGCCAGCAGCCCAGGGGACGGTCCCTACGAGCAGTACTTC. Its translation is CASSPGDGPYEQYF. Supplemented by reference TRBV7-8 and TRBJ2-7, the full variable domain reads GAGVSQSPRYKVAKRGQDVALRCDPISGHVSLFWYQQALGQGPEFLTYFQNEAQLDKSGLPSDRFFAERPEGSVSTLKIQRTQQEDSAVYLCASSPGDGPYEQYFGPGTRLTVT.

The chain recombines TRBV10-3 with TRBJ2-7, with 7 nucleotides matching TRBD1. The J segment lost 1 base and the V segment lost 5 bases, leaving 2 bases of the junction unmatched. This CDR3 region has 13 residues. Germline CDR1 reads ENHRY; CDR2 reads SYGVKD. As DNA, the CDR3 is TGTGCCATCAGTCCGGACAGGTCCTACGAGCAGTACTTC. This gives the protein CAISPDRSYEQYF.

This chain joins TRBV6-1 and TRBJ2-5; the match to TRBD1 covers 10 bases. J lost 6 bases, V lost 2 bases, and 9 bases had no gene match. The CDR3 covers 16 residues. The germline CDR1 and CDR2 sequences are MNHNS and SASEGT. This CDR3 reads CASSESWGQGQKTQYF. CDR3 in DNA: TGTGCCAGCAGTGAAAGTTGGGGACAGGGGCAAAAGACCCAGTACTTC.

This clone was counted only a few times. The sample contains more than one DNA sequence encoding this CDR3. The chain combines TRBV7-9 with TRBJ1-5; D ambiguous. The V gene's germline CDR1 is SEHNR and CDR2 FQNEAQ (reference sequence). The CDR3 has 13 residues. Deletions cut 2 bases from V and 6 bases from J, with 8 bases between. The chain's CDR3 is CASSLQEGQPQHF. The CDR3 DNA reads as TGTGCCAGCAGCTTACAGGAGGGTCAGCCCCAGCATTTT. The full variable domain, with the rest looked up from reference TRBV7-9 and TRBJ1-5, is DTGVSQNPRHKITKRGQNVTFRCDPISEHNRLYWYRQTLGQGPEFLTYFQNEAQLEKSRLLSDRFSAERPKGSFSTLEIQRTEQGDSAMYLCASSLQEGQPQHFGDGTRLSIL.

The rearrangement joins TRBV2 to TRBJ1-1; D is perhaps TRBD1 (5 bases). Germline V CDR1 and CDR2: SNHLY, FYNNEI. The V gene lost 3 bases and the J gene lost 9 bases, with 11 bases spanning the gap. This CDR3 region has 12 residues. Written as DNA, the CDR3 is TGTGCCAGCAGTGATACAGGTGAAAAAGCTTTCTTT. Protein product: CASSDTGEKAFF.

The genes are TRBV7-9 and TRBJ1-6; D is unclear. Looked up from germline, CDR1 is SEHNR and CDR2 is FQNEAQ (reference sequence). V lost 5 bases to trimming and J lost 4 bases, with 12 bases between them. This CDR3 region has 15 residues. CDR3 residues: CASSPPGGYNSPLHF. The CDR3 DNA reads as TGTGCCAGCAGCCCTCCTGGAGGGTATAATTCACCCCTCCACTTT.

CDR3 bases: TGTGCTAGTGCCCAACAGGTTAACACCGGGGAGCTGTTTTTT. It yields the protein CASAQQVNTGELFF. J is TRBJ2-2 and V is TRBV12-5; possible D gene TRBD1, 5 bases. Germline V gene sequence: CDR1 LGHNT, CDR2 FRNRAP. V gave up 7 bases and J gave up 2 bases, with 11 bases separating them. The CDR3 has 14 residues.

This chain links TRBV7-9 with TRBJ2-5; D is ambiguous. The germline gives CDR1 SEHNR, CDR2 FQNEAQ (reference sequence). The CDR3 has 15 amino acids. The V end lost 2 bases, the J end lost 2 bases, and 12 bases lay between the germline ends. The CDR3 nucleotides read TGTGCCAGCAGCTTATGGTCGGTCGGGCAAGAGACCCAGTACTTC. The encoded protein is CASSLWSVGQETQYF.

The V call is TRBV12-3 or TRBV12-4, the J call TRBJ1-5; 8 bases match TRBD1. The length of the CDR3 is 13 residues. V was clipped by 8 bases and J by 2 bases; unmatched bases: 2. The CDR3 reads CASGTGGNQPQHF. Here the CDR3 DNA reads TGTGCCAGCGGGACAGGAGGCAATCAGCCCCAGCATTTT.

For this clone: The sample contains more than one DNA sequence encoding this CDR3. This chain connects TRBV14 to TRBJ2-2; 9 nucleotides agree with TRBD2. Looked up from germline, CDR1 is SGHDN and CDR2 is FVKESK. The CDR3 length is 17 residues. The ends lost 1 base at V and 3 bases at J; junction bases unmatched: 6. The CDR3 bases are TGTGCCAGCAGCCAAGGGGCGTTAGCGGGAGACACCGGGGAGCTGTTTTTT. Its protein product is CASSQGALAGDTGELFF.

This rearrangement joins TRBV10-2 to TRBJ1-1; the match to TRBD1 covers 7 bases. J lost 5 bases, V lost 6 bases, and 15 bases had no gene match. The CDR3 totals 16 residues. From germline, CDR1 is WSHSY and CDR2 SAAADI. Here the CDR3 DNA reads TGCGCCAGCAGGACTATACGACAGGGACAGAGAACTGAAGCTTTCTTT. It translates to CASRTIRQGQRTEAFF.

The rearrangement uses TRBV5-6 and TRBJ1-1; maybe TRBD1 (5 bases). This CDR3 has 14 residues. Deletions cut 1 base from V and 8 bases from J, with 15 bases between. From germline, CDR1 is SGHDT and CDR2 YYEEEE. In DNA form, the CDR3 reads TGTGCCAGCAGCTTGTGGGGCTTAGTCAGGGAAGCTTTCTTT. Amino acid sequence: CASSLWGLVREAFF.

The chain recombines TRBV4-3 with TRBJ2-3, with 12 bases that match TRBD2. The CDR3 totals 16 residues. Trimming cost V 0 bases and J 4 bases; bases outside gene matches: 2. CDR1 and CDR2 from the germline V gene are LGHNA and YSLEER. CDR3 in DNA: TGCGCCAGCAGCCAAGAGACTAGCGGGAGCTCAGATACGCAGTATTTT. Amino acids: CASSQETSGSSDTQYF.

This clone was found a few times. The chain carries TRBV13 and TRBJ2-2, with D possibly matching TRBD2 (5 bases). Per germline, CDR1 PRHDT and CDR2 FYEKMQ (reference sequence). Trimming took 5 bases from V and 3 from J, leaving 13 bases between them. The CDR3 covers 15 residues. The CDR3, as DNA: TGTGCCAGCAGCCCGAGACGGGGATACACCGGGGAGCTGTTTTTT. Translating gives CASSPRRGYTGELFF.

This clone was picked up one time. The genes are TRBV19 and TRBJ1-2; D is perhaps TRBD1 (5 bases). The germline V and J ends were trimmed by 4 bases and 3 bases, with 9 bases remaining between them. The CDR3 has 13 residues. In germline, CDR1 is LNHDA, CDR2 SQIVND (reference sequence). The CDR3 region is CASSTGLYYGYTF. In DNA, the CDR3 is TGTGCCAGTAGTACAGGGCTATACTATGGCTACACCTTC.

The chain is built from TRBV5-1 and TRBJ2-3, with TRBD2 matching 13 bases. Per germline, CDR1 SGHRS and CDR2 YFSETQ. This CDR3 spans 17 amino acids. J lost 2 bases, V lost 0 bases, and 3 bases had no gene match. In nucleotides, the CDR3 is TGCGCCAGCAGCTTGGCCGGACTAGCGGGAGCCACAGATACGCAGTATTTT. Its protein is CASSLAGLAGATDTQYF.

This sequence joins TRBV7-9 and TRBJ2-7; 11 positions agree with TRBD2. Germline V gene lookup returns CDR1 SEHNR and CDR2 FQNEAQ (reference sequence). V dropped 4 bases and J dropped 3; count of bases not matched to a gene: 8. This CDR3 spans 16 amino acids. The CDR3 bases are TGTGCCAGCAGCTCCGCGTTTAGCGGGAGGGTCTACGAGCAGTACTTC. Protein: CASSSAFSGRVYEQYF.

This clone has more than one count but fewer than ten. V and J are TRBV18 and TRBJ1-1; D uncertain. From germline, CDR1 is KGHSH and CDR2 LQKENI. Trimming pared 6 bases from V and 2 bases from J, leaving 10 bases between. This CDR3 comprises 13 residues. CDR3 nucleotides: TGTGCCAGCTCCCTTGACATCAACACTGAAGCTTTCTTT. Translating gives CASSLDINTEAFF. The full variable domain, completed using reference TRBV18 and TRBJ1-1, is NAGVMQNPRHLVRRRGQEARLRCSPMKGHSHVYWYRQLPEEGLKFMVYLQKENIIDESGMPKERFSAEFPKEGPSILRIQQVVRGDSAAYFCASSLDINTEAFFGQGTRLTVV.

V usage is TRBV28 and J usage is TRBJ1-1, with TRBD1 matching 7 bases. In germline, CDR1 is MDHEN, CDR2 SYDVKM. There are 15 residues in the CDR3. The junction had 10 bases not matched to a gene; V was cut back by 7 bases and J by 2 bases. CDR3 sequence: CASTWTGQVNTEAFF. CDR3 DNA: TGTGCCAGCACCTGGACCGGACAGGTAAACACTGAAGCTTTCTTT.

The chain combines TRBV10-3 with TRBJ1-1; D might be TRBD1 (6 bases). The V gene lost 6 bases and the J gene lost 0 bases, with 8 bases spanning the gap. Germline V gene lookup returns CDR1 ENHRY and CDR2 SYGVKD. The length of the CDR3 is 13 residues. CDR3 DNA: TGTGCCATCAGACAGGGATTGAACACTGAAGCTTTCTTT. This gives the protein CAIRQGLNTEAFF.

V and J are TRBV10-1 and TRBJ1-1; D is ambiguous. Per germline, CDR1 WNHNN and CDR2 SYGVQD (reference sequence). This CDR3 region has 12 residues. V shed 3 bases and J shed 1 base, with 3 bases lying between them. The CDR3 sequence: CASSDKNTEAFF. The CDR3 nucleotides are TGCGCCAGCAGTGATAAGAACACTGAAGCTTTCTTT.

Points on this clone: This may be a read error, as it is one base from a much larger clone. V gene TRBV9 combines with J gene TRBJ1-2; D ambiguous. Germline CDR1 SGDLS, CDR2 YYNGEE. The CDR3 contains 13 residues. V was trimmed by 4 bases and J by 0 bases, leaving 7 bases between them. The CDR3 DNA reads as TGTGCCAGCAGCCCCGGAGCTAACTATGGCTACACCTTC. This encodes CASSPGANYGYTF.

The V and J genes are TRBV19 and TRBJ1-3, with a weak D call TRBD1 (5 bases). Trimming took 3 bases from V and 1 from J, leaving 16 bases between them. Germline V gives CDR1 LNHDA, CDR2 SQIVND (reference sequence). This CDR3 region has 17 residues. This CDR3 reads CASSILGRRGSGNTIYF. The CDR3 nucleotides are TGTGCCAGTAGTATTTTGGGACGGAGGGGATCTGGAAACACCATATATTTT.